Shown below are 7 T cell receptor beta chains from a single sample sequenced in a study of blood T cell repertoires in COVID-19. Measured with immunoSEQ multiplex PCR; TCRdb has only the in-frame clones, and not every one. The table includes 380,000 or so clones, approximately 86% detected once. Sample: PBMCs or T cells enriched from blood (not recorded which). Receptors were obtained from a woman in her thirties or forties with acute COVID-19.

Here the CDR3 reads CASSLGQGGDTQYF. The CDR3 DNA reads TGTGCCAGCAGCCTCGGACAGGGGGGAGATACGCAGTATTTT. This chain connects TRBV11-2 to TRBJ2-3; 10 bases are shared with TRBD1. CDR1 and CDR2 from the germline V gene are SGHAT and FQNNGV. The trim removed 5 bases at V and 5 bases at J, leaving 4 bases unmatched. CDR3 length equals 14 residues.

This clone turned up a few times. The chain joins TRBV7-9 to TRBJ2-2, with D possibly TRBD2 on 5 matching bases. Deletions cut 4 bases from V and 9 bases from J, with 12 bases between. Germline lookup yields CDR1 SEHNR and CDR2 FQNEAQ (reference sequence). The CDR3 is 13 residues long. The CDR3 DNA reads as TGTGCCAGCAGCTCCGGGGTGTGGCGGGAGCTGTTTTTT. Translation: CASSSGVWRELFF.

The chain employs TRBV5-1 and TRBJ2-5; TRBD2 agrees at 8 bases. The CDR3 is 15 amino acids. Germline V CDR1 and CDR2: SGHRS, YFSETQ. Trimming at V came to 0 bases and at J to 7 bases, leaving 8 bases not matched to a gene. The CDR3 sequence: CASSLDPGGPGTQYF. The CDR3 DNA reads TGCGCCAGCAGCTTGGACCCGGGGGGGCCGGGGACCCAGTACTTC.

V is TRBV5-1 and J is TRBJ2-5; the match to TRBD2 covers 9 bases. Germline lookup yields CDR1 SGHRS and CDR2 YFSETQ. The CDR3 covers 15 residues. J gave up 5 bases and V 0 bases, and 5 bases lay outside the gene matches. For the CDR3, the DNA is TGCGCCAGCAGCTTGGCTCCTAGCGGGGTCGAGACCCAGTACTTC. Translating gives CASSLAPSGVETQYF.

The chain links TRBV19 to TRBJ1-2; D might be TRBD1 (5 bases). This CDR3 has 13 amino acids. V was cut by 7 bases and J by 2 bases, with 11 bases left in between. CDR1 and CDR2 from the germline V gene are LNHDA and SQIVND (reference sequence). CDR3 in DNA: TGTGCCAGTACTAGGACACGCAACTATGGCTACACCTTC. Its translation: CASTRTRNYGYTF.

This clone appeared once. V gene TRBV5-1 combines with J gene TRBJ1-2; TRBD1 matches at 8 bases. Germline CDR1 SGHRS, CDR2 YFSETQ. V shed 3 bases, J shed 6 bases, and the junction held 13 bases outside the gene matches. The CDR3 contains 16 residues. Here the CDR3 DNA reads TGCGCCAGCAGCTCTTCAGGGGGCCCTGCTTCCCATGGCTACACCTTC. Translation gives CASSSSGGPASHGYTF.

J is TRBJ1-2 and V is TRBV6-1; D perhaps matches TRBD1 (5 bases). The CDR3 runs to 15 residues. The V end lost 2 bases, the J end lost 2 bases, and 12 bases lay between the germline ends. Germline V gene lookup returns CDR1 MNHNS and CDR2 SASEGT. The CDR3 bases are TGTGCCAGCAGTGAATGGGGCAGCGCCAACTATGGCTACACCTTC. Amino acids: CASSEWGSANYGYTF.